The 19 T cell receptor beta chains in this list originate from one sample, sequenced in a study of T cells in Graves' hyperthyroidism and ophthalmopathy. Amplification of TCR beta CDR3 regions used RNA as the template. The HTBI set primed first-round TCR CDR3 RT-PCR. TCRdb redid the calling of the multiplex PCR reads with MiXCR, one entry per CDR3 protein. This table has around 380,000 distinct CDR3 sequences, 13% appearing once. The sample taken for sequencing was blood. The receptors come from a man in his thirties or forties with Graves' hyperthyroidism that later progressed to Graves' ophthalmopathy.

This clonotype was seen many times. The chain combines TRBV30 with TRBJ1-5, with D maybe TRBD1 (5 bases). The V end was cut by 0 bases, the J end by 4 bases, with 10 bases between. This CDR3 spans 14 amino acids. Germline V gives CDR1 GTSNPN, CDR2 SVGIG (reference sequence). CDR3 in amino acids: CAWSVGATNQPQHF. CDR3 bases: TGTGCCTGGAGTGTCGGGGCTACTAATCAGCCCCAGCATTTT. The full variable domain, in which reference TRBV30 and TRBJ1-5 provide the parts outside the CDR3, is SQTIHQWPATLVQPVGSPLSLECTVEGTSNPNLYWYRQAAGRGLQLLFYSVGIGQISSEVPQNLSASRPQDRQFILSSKKLLLSDSGFYLCAWSVGATNQPQHFGDGTRLSIL.

This clonotype has only a few counts. The chain has TRBV29-1 and TRBJ1-5, with D tentatively TRBD1 (5 bases). Germline loops: CDR1 SQVTM, CDR2 ANQGSEA. The CDR3 loop spans 12 amino acids. The V end was cut by 4 bases, the J end by 7 bases, with 11 bases between. The CDR3 region is CSVGDSEQPQHF. Written as DNA, the CDR3 is TGCAGCGTTGGGGACTCCGAGCAGCCCCAGCATTTT. The full variable domain, rest sourced from reference TRBV29-1 and TRBJ1-5, is SAVISQKPSRDICQRGTSLTIQCQVDSQVTMMFWYRQQPGQSLTLIATANQGSEATYESGFVIDKFPISRPNLTFSTLTVSNMSPEDSSIYLCSVGDSEQPQHFGDGTRLSIL.

This clonotype was counted between two and nine times. The chain combines TRBV5-1 with TRBJ2-4; TRBD2 agrees at 8 bases. In germline, CDR1 is SGHRS, CDR2 YFSETQ. The CDR3 totals 13 residues. V lost 6 bases and J lost 5; bases outside the gene matches: 4. As DNA, the CDR3 is TGCGCCAGCAACCCGGGGGGGGAAAACATTCAGTACTTC. It translates to CASNPGGENIQYF.

A few counts support this clonotype. The rearrangement joins TRBV25-1 to TRBJ1-1; D unclear. The germline V gene encodes CDR1 MGHDK and CDR2 SYGVNS. V lost 2 bases and J 4 bases, leaving 11 bases between the germline ends. This CDR3 is built from 14 residues. For the CDR3, the DNA is TGTGCCAGCAGTGAAACGTCCTGGGGCACTGAAGCTTTCTTT. As protein: CASSETSWGTEAFF.

This clonotype was seen many times. The chain combines TRBV20-1 with TRBJ2-7, with 12 bases fitting TRBD1. Germline lookup yields CDR1 DFQATT and CDR2 SNEGSKA (reference sequence). This CDR3 has 14 amino acids. The V gene end was trimmed by 6 bases and the J gene end by 4 bases; junction bases not matched to a gene: 7. CDR3 amino acids: CSAEPGQGAYEQYF. CDR3 in DNA: TGCAGTGCAGAGCCGGGACAGGGGGCTTACGAGCAGTACTTC.

This clonotype was recorded many times. V gene TRBV2 combines with J gene TRBJ1-5; D is ambiguous. This CDR3 has 13 residues. V lost 6 bases and J lost 6, with 12 bases in between. Germline V gene data show CDR1 as SNHLY and CDR2 as FYNNEI. This CDR3 reads CASRGKDGQPQHF. CDR3 nucleotides: TGTGCCAGCAGGGGTAAGGATGGTCAGCCCCAGCATTTT.

In regard to this clonotype: Given a much more abundant clone one base away, this may be a read error. The V and J genes are TRBV12-3 or TRBV12-4 and TRBJ1-4, with a possible D match to TRBD1 (6 bases). The CDR3 has 15 residues. Trimming took 6 bases from V and 12 from J, leaving 23 bases between them. Written as DNA, the CDR3 is TGTGCCAGCAGGCGATTACAGGGAGAGGGAGAAGAACTGTTTTTT. Translated: CASRRLQGEGEELFF.

The V and J genes are TRBV14 and TRBJ1-2, with no clear D. V lost 0 bases and J lost 5, with 10 bases in between. From germline, CDR1 is SGHDN and CDR2 FVKESK. The CDR3 is made up of 14 amino acids. CDR3 protein: CASSQERESYGYTF. The CDR3 nucleotides are TGTGCCAGCAGCCAAGAACGGGAATCTTATGGCTACACCTTC. Complete variable domain (other parts from reference TRBV14 and TRBJ1-2): EAGVTQFPSHSVIEKGQTVTLRCDPISGHDNLYWYRRVMGKEIKFLLHFVKESKQDESGMPNNRFLAERTGGTYSTLKVQPAELEDSGVYFCASSQERESYGYTFGSGTRLTVV.

This clonotype was found many times. The gene calls are TRBV11-2 and TRBJ2-5, with D possibly TRBD2 on 6 matching bases. With 10 bases removed from V and 5 bases from J, the gap between germline ends came to 23 bases. The CDR3 extends over 15 amino acids. Germline V gene sequence: CDR1 SGHAT, CDR2 FQNNGV. The CDR3 region is CAIGGTGVRAETQYF. The CDR3 bases are TGTGCCATCGGTGGAACGGGGGTGAGAGCGGAGACCCAGTACTTC.

This clonotype was picked up one time. The rearrangement joins TRBV27 to TRBJ1-4; D uncertain. There are 14 residues in the CDR3. CDR1 is MNHEY, CDR2 SMNVEV, per germline (reference sequence). Trimming stripped 5 bases from V and 3 bases from J, with 10 bases between. This chain's CDR3 is CASSRTSANEKLFF. CDR3 coding DNA: TGTGCCAGCAGTCGGACGTCGGCTAATGAAAAACTGTTTTTT.

This clonotype was counted at least ten times. The J gene is TRBJ1-6, the V gene TRBV27, with D perhaps matching TRBD1 (6 bases). CDR1 MNHEY and CDR2 SMNVEV come from the germline V gene (reference sequence). V was clipped by 6 bases and J by 2 bases, with 11 bases between them. This CDR3 contains 15 residues. CDR3 residues: CASSVRTAYNSPLHF. CDR3 coding DNA: TGTGCCAGCAGCGTAAGGACAGCCTATAATTCACCCCTCCACTTT.

The sample holds many counts of this clonotype. This chain links TRBV29-1 with TRBJ1-6, with TRBD1 as a possible D gene (5 bases). CDR1 and CDR2 from the germline V gene are SQVTM and ANQGSEA. The V gene lost 5 bases and the J gene lost 6 bases, with 11 bases spanning the gap. This CDR3 region has 13 residues. CDR3 residues: CSVLTGFNSPLHF. CDR3 nucleotide sequence: TGCAGCGTTCTTACAGGATTTAATTCACCCCTCCACTTT. Full variable domain (outside the CDR3, taken from reference TRBV29-1 and TRBJ1-6): SAVISQKPSRDICQRGTSLTIQCQVDSQVTMMFWYRQQPGQSLTLIATANQGSEATYESGFVIDKFPISRPNLTFSTLTVSNMSPEDSSIYLCSVLTGFNSPLHFGNGTRLTVT.

The chain employs TRBV5-1 and TRBJ2-5; the match to TRBD2 covers 8 bases. The CDR3 runs 14 residues. With V trimmed by 4 bases and J by 3 bases, 5 bases remained unmatched. Germline V gene data show CDR1 as SGHRS and CDR2 as YFSETQ. Here the CDR3 DNA reads TGCGCCAGCAGCCAAGCGGGGGCCAAAGAGACCCAGTACTTC. Residues: CASSQAGAKETQYF.

The sample holds many counts of this clonotype. This chain connects TRBV6-1 to TRBJ1-5; D gene unclear. The V and J ends lost 5 bases and 7 bases respectively, with 15 bases between them. CDR3 length: 14 amino acids. Germline CDR1 and CDR2: MNHNS and SASEGT. In DNA form, the CDR3 reads TGTGCCAGCAGTTACGTAGAGGGCGCACAGCCCCAGCATTTT. Translation gives CASSYVEGAQPQHF.

Only a few counts were recorded for this clonotype. The chain combines TRBV5-1 with TRBJ2-1; 7 bases line up with TRBD1. Germline loops: CDR1 SGHRS, CDR2 YFSETQ. V gave up 0 bases and J gave up 4 bases; unmatched junction bases: 4. The CDR3 loop spans 15 amino acids. Here the CDR3 DNA reads TGCGCCAGCAGCTTGGGGGACAGCAGGTACAATGAGCAGTTCTTC. This translates into CASSLGDSRYNEQFF.

This clonotype was detected only a few times. This chain joins TRBV7-9 and TRBJ2-1, with 8 positions matching TRBD2. Germline assignment: CDR1 SEHNR and CDR2 FQNEAQ (reference sequence). This CDR3 is 15 amino acids long. J was trimmed by 8 bases and V by 7 bases; bases with no gene match: 13. The chain's CDR3 is CASTSPGSGVDEQFF. The CDR3 DNA is TGTGCCAGCACCTCCCCGGGTAGCGGGGTGGATGAGCAGTTCTTC. Full variable domain (remainder filled in from reference TRBV7-9 and TRBJ2-1): DTGVSQNPRHKITKRGQNVTFRCDPISEHNRLYWYRQTLGQGPEFLTYFQNEAQLEKSRLLSDRFSAERPKGSFSTLEIQRTEQGDSAMYLCASTSPGSGVDEQFFGPGTRLTVL.

The CDR3 sequence: CASSQDRDRGNTIYF. The CDR3 DNA reads as TGTGCCAGCAGCCAAGACCGGGACAGGGGAAACACCATATATTTT. This rearrangement joins TRBV4-2 to TRBJ1-3; 8 positions agree with TRBD1. The CDR3 loop spans 15 amino acids. V lost 0 bases to trimming and J lost 4 bases; unmatched junction nucleotides: 2. Germline CDR1 LGHNA, CDR2 YNFKEQ.

This clonotype has only a few counts. The V and J genes are TRBV5-1 and TRBJ1-4; possible D gene TRBD1, 6 bases. The V gene lost 0 bases and the J gene lost 5 bases, with 11 bases spanning the gap. The CDR3 is made up of 15 amino acids. Germline-derived CDR1 and CDR2 are SGHRS and YFSETQ. The CDR3 protein is CASSLEGGRNEKLFF. CDR3 DNA sequence: TGCGCCAGCAGCTTGGAGGGGGGAAGGAATGAAAAACTGTTTTTT. Full variable domain (missing parts from reference TRBV5-1 and TRBJ1-4): KAGVTQTPRYLIKTRGQQVTLSCSPISGHRSVSWYQQTPGQGLQFLFEYFSETQRNKGNFPGRFSGRQFSNSRSEMNVSTLELGDSALYLCASSLEGGRNEKLFFGSGTQLSVL.

This clonotype has a count of ten or more. The V call is TRBV30, the J call TRBJ1-4, with D unclear. The length of the CDR3 is 11 residues. CDR1 and CDR2 (germline): GTSNPN, SVGIG (reference sequence). As DNA, the CDR3 is TGTGCACTGTCCGCTAATGAAAAACTGTTTTTT. Translating it yields CALSANEKLFF.